This T cell receptor (beta chain) was obtained from a study of sequential checkpoint blockade in melanoma (dated by TCRdb to the late 2010s). A note on the overall study: In a 1:1 randomization, patients received either first-line nivolumab then ipilimumab (arm A) or ipilimumab then nivolumab (arm B). Maintenance nivolumab came after both trial sequences. DNA from over 75 pretreatment melanoma tumor samples underwent TCRbeta immunosequencing. In around 80% of the matched pre- and post-treatment tumor biopsy pairs, both biopsies came from the same lesion. About 24 patients had matched tumor biopsies taken before treatment and at week 13, after single-agent nivolumab (arm A) or ipilimumab (arm B).

As concerns this clone: Its antigen remains unidentified. It has no much larger one-base neighbor in the sample; base qualities were not kept.

The immunoSEQ Assay was used to immunosequence TCRbeta CDR3 regions from genomic DNA. Genomic DNA was amplified by bias-controlled multiplex PCR before high-throughput sequencing. From the authors' description of their analysis: To quantify the absolute abundance of each unique TCRbeta CDR3 region, the sequences were collapsed and filtered. Clonality, defined as 1 minus Pielou's evenness, was calculated using productive rearrangements only. Tumor T-cell fraction was calculated by normalizing TCRbeta template counts to the amount of usable DNA, which was estimated from several housekeeping genes. A previously published method was used to identify clones with significantly greater frequencies in on-treatment samples than in baseline samples. Held by TCRdb, this immuneACCESS table contains in-frame sequences only and omits some clones. Under half of the omission traces to an unresolved V gene where checked; the cause of the rest is unknown. V, J and clone size are those of that table, while D and trimming were read from the DNA. The sample table holds 35,000 to 40,000 clones, of which roughly 32% were seen once. The top ten clonotypes cover under 2% of the sample.

Summary of the overall study and its limitations: Among patients in arm A, the nivolumab-first arm, pretreatment tumor TIL clonality was associated with response (P = .04). Patients with increases in tumor T-cell fraction and clonality by week 13 were approximately 30 times more likely to achieve clinical benefit. Tumor T-cell fraction and clonality correlated with PD-L1 staining and CD8+ T-cell counts but not with mutational load. Larger, independent patient cohorts are needed to validate the response-prediction model that combines TCR metrics and mutation burden. Small sample sizes and reduced statistical power limited the within-arm analyses of tumor T-cell fraction.

CDR1 and CDR2 are read off the germline V gene as WSHSY and SAAADI. V is pruned by 5 bases and J by 1 base, leaving 9 bases of the junction without a gene match. The CDR3 numbers 19 residues from cysteine through phenylalanine. Kept here is only the CDR3 DNA, which spans 57 bases and is read in frame from base 1. Taken with the paper, the label for treatment or condition translates to: randomized to nivolumab then ipilimumab (arm A) or the reverse (arm B). None of the trial patients had been given prior DNA-damaging chemotherapy. Samples were obtained from patients with melanoma enrolled in CheckMate 064, a randomized, open-label phase II trial of sequential checkpoint blockade. Tumor TCR sequencing used genomic DNA from formalin-fixed paraffin-embedded (FFPE) tissue samples.

The input for sequencing was tumor tissue (inferred from file names), taken from a patient given nivolumab and ipilimumab in sequence. This receptor was taken from a human donor with melanoma. The chain employs TRBV10-2 and TRBJ2-2, and 14 junctional nucleotides match TRBD2. The nucleotides are TGCGCCAGCAGTACCCTATTTGGGACTAGCGGGGGGAACACCGGGGAGCTGTTTTTT. This translates into CASSTLFGTSGGNTGELFF.